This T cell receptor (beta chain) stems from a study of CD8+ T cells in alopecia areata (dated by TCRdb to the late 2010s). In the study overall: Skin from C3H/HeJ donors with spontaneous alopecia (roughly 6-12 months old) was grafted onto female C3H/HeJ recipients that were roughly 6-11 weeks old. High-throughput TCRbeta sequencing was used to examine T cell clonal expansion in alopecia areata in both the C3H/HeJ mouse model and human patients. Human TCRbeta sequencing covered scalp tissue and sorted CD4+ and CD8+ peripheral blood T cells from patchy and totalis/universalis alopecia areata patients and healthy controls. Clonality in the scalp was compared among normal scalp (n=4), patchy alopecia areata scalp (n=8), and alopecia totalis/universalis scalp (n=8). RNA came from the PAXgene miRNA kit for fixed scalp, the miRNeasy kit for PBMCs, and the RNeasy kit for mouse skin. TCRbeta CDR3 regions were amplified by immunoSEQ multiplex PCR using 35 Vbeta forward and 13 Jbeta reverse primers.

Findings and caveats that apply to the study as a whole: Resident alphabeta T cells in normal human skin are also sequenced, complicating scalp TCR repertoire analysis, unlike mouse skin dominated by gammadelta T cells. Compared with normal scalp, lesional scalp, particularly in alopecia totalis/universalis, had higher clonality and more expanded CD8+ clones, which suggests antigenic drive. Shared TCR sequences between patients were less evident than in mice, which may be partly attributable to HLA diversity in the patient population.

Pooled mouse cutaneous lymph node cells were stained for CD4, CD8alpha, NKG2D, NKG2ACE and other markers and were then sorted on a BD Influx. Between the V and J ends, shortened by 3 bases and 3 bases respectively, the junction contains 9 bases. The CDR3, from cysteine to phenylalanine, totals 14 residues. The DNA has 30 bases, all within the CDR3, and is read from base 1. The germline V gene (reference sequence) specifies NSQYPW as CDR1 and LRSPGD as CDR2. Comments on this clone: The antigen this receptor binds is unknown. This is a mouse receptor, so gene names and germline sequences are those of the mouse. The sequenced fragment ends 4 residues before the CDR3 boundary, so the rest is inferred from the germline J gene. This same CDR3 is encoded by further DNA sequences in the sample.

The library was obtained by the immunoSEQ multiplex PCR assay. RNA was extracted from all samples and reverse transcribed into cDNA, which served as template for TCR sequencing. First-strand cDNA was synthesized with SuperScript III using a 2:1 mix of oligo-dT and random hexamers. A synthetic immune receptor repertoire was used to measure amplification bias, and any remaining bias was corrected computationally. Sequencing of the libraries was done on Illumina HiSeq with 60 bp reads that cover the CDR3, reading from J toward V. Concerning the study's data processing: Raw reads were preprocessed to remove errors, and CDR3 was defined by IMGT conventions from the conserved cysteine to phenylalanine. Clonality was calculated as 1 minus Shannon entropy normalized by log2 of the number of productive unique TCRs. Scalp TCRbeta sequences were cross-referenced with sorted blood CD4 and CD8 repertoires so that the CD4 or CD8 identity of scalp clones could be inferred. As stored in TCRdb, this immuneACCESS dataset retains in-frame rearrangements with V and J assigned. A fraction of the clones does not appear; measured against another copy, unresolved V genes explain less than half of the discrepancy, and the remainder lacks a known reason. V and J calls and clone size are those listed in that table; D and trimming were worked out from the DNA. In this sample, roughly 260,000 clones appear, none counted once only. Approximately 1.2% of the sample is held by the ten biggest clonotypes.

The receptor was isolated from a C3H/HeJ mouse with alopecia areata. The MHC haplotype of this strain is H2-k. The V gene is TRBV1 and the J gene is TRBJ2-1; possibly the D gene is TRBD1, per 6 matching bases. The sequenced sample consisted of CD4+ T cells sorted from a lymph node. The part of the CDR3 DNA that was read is TGCACCTGCAGTGCTGGCAGGGGCTATGCT. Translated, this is CTCSAGRGYA. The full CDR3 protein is CTCSAGRGYAEQFF. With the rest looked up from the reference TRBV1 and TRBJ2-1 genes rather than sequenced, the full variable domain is VTLLEQNPRWRLVPRGQAVNLRCILKNSQYPWMSWYQQDLQKQLQWLFTLRSPGDKEVKSLPGADYLATRVTDTELRLQVANMSQGRTLYCTCSAGRGYAEQFFGPGTRLTVL.